The rows below give T cell receptor beta chains drawn from one sample of a study of blood T cell repertoires in COVID-19. Sequencing used immunoSEQ multiplex PCR; TCRdb keeps in-frame clones, though not all of them. The sample carries around 470,000 clones, less than 95% recorded once. Sequenced material: PBMCs or T cells enriched from blood (not recorded which). The source of these receptors is a man in his late teens or twenties who had recovered from COVID-19. Both conserved end residues are trimmed from each CDR3. D genes are given only for firm matches.

D gene: TRBD2
V gene: TRBV19
CDR3 protein: ASTRAGGSPDTQY

D gene: TRBD2
V gene: TRBV18
CDR3 protein: ASSPSTSGRF

D gene: TRBD2
V gene: TRBV7-3
CDR3 protein: ASSLRGHGTSGMNEQF

D gene: .
V gene: TRBV7-3
CDR3 protein: ASSWGHRAYNSPLH

D gene: TRBD1
V gene: TRBV19
CDR3 protein: ASSIVRFGTGATDTEAF

D gene: .
V gene: TRBV3-1/TRBV3-2
CDR3 protein: ASSQDRTLNTEAF

D gene: TRBD2
V gene: TRBV27
CDR3 protein: AISRASSGTPTDTQY

D gene: TRBD1
V gene: TRBV19
CDR3 protein: ASSTLRGPTDTQY

D gene: TRBD2
V gene: TRBV24-1
CDR3 protein: ATSSGSQETQY

D gene: .
V gene: TRBV13
CDR3 protein: ASSLRTAGFNEQF

D gene: .
V gene: TRBV2
CDR3 protein: ASMHEIATNEKLF

D gene: TRBD2
V gene: TRBV9
CDR3 protein: ASSVETSRQETQY

D gene: .
V gene: TRBV30
CDR3 protein: AWRKDSYSGNTIY

D gene: .
V gene: TRBV5-1
CDR3 protein: ASSPAASNYGYT

D gene: TRBD1
V gene: TRBV6-6
CDR3 protein: ASRRQGNNEKLF

D gene: .
V gene: TRBV7-9
CDR3 protein: ASSLGSGVTNYGYT

D gene: TRBD2
V gene: TRBV4-1
CDR3 protein: ASSQGYRWRGDTGELF

D gene: .
V gene: TRBV27
CDR3 protein: ASSLVSRANTGELF

D gene: TRBD1
V gene: TRBV28
CDR3 protein: ASSPWDRESYGYT

D gene: .
V gene: TRBV10-3
CDR3 protein: AIGGTDYQD

D gene: TRBD1
V gene: TRBV19
CDR3 protein: ASSIGDRGNQPQH

D gene: TRBD1
V gene: TRBV7-8
CDR3 protein: ASSLVRLRDRVRSTEAF

D gene: .
V gene: TRBV28
CDR3 protein: ASSLSLRDRITDTQY

D gene: TRBD1
V gene: TRBV4-2
CDR3 protein: ASSQGGTGDMNTEAF

D gene: TRBD1
V gene: TRBV19
CDR3 protein: ASSIEGQGDDEQF

D gene: .
V gene: TRBV5-6
CDR3 protein: ASASRYNEQF

D gene: .
V gene: TRBV3-1/TRBV3-2
CDR3 protein: ASSVRSNQPQH

D gene: .
V gene: TRBV19
CDR3 protein: ASNPGVGNYGYT